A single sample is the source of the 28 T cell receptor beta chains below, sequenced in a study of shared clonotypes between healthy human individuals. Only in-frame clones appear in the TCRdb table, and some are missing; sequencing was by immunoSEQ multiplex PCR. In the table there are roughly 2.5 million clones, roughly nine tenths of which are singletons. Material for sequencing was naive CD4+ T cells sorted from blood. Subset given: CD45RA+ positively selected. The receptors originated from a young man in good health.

CDR3 sequence reads: CASSTRGGPITDTQYF. Here the CDR3 DNA reads TGTGCCAGCAGCACCCGGGGGGGGCCCATCACAGATACGCAGTATTTT. The rearrangement uses TRBV21-1 and TRBJ2-3; the table names TRBD2, a call not compared with the DNA. TRBV21-1 is designated a pseudogene. CDR3 length: 16 residues.

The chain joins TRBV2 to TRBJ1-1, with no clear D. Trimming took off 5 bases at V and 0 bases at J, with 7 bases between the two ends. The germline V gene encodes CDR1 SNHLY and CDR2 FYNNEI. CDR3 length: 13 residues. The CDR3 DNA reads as TGTGCCAGCAGTATAGGTCTGAACACTGAAGCTTTCTTT. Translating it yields CASSIGLNTEAFF.

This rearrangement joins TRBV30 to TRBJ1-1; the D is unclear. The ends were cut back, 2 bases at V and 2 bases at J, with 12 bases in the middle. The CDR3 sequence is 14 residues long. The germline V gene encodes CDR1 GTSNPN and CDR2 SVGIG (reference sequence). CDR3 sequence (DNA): TGTGCCTGGAGTACGAGGCCCCCTAACACTGAAGCTTTCTTT. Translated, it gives CAWSTRPPNTEAFF.

The CDR3 here is CASRYASGGAYEQYF. CDR3 bases: TGTGCCAGCAGATACGCTAGCGGGGGGGCCTACGAGCAGTACTTC. This chain links TRBV6-5 with TRBJ2-7; 12 bases fit TRBD2. CDR3 size: 15 residues. Looked up from germline, CDR1 is MNHEY and CDR2 is SVGAGI. J gave up 2 bases and V 6 bases, and 5 bases lay outside the gene matches.

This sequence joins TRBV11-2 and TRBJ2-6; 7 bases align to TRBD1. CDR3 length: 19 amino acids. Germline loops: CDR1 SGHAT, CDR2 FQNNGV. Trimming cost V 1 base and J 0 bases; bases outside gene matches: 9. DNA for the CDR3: TGTGCCAGCAGCTTAGCCGGACAGGTCCTCTACTCTGGGGCCAACGTCCTGACTTTC. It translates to CASSLAGQVLYSGANVLTF.

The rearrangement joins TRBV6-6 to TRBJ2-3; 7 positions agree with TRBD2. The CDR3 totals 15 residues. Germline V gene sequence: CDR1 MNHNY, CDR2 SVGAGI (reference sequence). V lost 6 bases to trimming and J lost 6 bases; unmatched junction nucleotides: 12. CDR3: CASSALGGPVDTQYF. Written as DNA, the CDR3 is TGTGCCAGCAGCGCGCTGGGAGGGCCGGTGGATACGCAGTATTTT.

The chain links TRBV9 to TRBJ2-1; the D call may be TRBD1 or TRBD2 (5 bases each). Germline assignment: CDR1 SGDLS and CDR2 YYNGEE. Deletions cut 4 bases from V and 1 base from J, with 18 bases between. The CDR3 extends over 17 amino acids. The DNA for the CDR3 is TGTGCCAGCAGCACGCCCCGGGGCGGCGGGTCCTACAATGAGCAGTTCTTC. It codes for CASSTPRGGGSYNEQFF. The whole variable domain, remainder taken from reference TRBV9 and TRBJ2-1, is DSGVTQTPKHLITATGQRVTLRCSPRSGDLSVYWYQQSLDQGLQFLIQYYNGEERAKGNILERFSAQQFPDLHSELNLSSLELGDSALYFCASSTPRGGGSYNEQFFGPGTRLTVL.

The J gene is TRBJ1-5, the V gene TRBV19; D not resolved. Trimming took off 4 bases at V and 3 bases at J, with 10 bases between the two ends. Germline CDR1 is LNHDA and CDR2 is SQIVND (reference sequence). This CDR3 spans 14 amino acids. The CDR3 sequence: CASSTENHNQPQHF. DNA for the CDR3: TGTGCCAGTAGTACCGAGAATCACAATCAGCCCCAGCATTTT.

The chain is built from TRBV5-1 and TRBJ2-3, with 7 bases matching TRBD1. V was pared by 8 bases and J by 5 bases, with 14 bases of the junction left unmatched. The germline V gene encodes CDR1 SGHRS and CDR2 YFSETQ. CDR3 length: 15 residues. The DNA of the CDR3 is TGCGCCAGTAAGACGGGACAGCTTTTACAAGATACGCAGTATTTT. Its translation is CASKTGQLLQDTQYF.

The chain's CDR3 is CASNYRGHMNTEAFF. The CDR3 DNA reads TGTGCCAGCAACTACAGGGGGCACATGAACACTGAAGCTTTCTTT. V and J are TRBV5-4 and TRBJ1-1; 9 positions agree with TRBD1. Germline-derived CDR1 and CDR2 are SGHNT and YYREEE (reference sequence). Unmatched junction bases numbered 6, after V lost 6 bases and J lost 0 bases. The CDR3 spans 15 residues. The full variable domain, its missing parts supplied by reference TRBV5-4 and TRBJ1-1, is ETGVTQSPTHLIKTRGQQVTLRCSSQSGHNTVSWYQQALGQGPQFIFQYYREEENGRGNFPPRFSGLQFPNYSSELNVNALELDDSALYLCASNYRGHMNTEAFFGQGTRLTVV.

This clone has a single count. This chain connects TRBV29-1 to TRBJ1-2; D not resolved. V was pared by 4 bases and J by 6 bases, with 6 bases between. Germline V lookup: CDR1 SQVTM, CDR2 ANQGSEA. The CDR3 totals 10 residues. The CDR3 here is CSVGNNGYTF. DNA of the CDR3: TGCAGCGTTGGAAACAATGGCTACACCTTC.

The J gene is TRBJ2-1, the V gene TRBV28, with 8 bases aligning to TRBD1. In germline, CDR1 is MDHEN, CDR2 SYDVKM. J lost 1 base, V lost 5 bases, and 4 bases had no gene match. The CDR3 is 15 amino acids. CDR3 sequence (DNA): TGTGCCAGCAGTCGGACAGGGAAATCCTACAATGAGCAGTTCTTC. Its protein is CASSRTGKSYNEQFF.

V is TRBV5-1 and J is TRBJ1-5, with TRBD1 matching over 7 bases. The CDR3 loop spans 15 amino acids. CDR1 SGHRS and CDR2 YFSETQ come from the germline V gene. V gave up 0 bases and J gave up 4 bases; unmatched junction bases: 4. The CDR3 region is CASSLDGTENQPQHF. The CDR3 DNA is TGCGCCAGCAGCTTGGATGGGACAGAGAATCAGCCCCAGCATTTT.

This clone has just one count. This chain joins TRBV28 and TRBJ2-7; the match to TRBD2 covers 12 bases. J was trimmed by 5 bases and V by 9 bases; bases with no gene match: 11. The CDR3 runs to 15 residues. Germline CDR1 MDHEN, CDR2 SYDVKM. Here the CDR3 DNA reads TGTGCCAGTAGCGGGCCTAGCGGGGGGGCACACGAGCAGTACTTC. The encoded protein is CASSGPSGGAHEQYF.

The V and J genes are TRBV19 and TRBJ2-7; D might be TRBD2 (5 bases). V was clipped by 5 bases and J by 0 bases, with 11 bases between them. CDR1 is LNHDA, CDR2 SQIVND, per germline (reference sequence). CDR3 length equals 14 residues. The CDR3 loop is CASSHTGSSYEQYF. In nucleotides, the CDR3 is TGTGCCAGTAGTCATACGGGAAGCTCCTACGAGCAGTACTTC.

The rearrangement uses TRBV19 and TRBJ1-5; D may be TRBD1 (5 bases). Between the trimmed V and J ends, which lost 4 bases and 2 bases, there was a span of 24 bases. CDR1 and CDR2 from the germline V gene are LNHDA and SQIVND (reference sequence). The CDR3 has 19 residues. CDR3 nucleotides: TGTGCCAGTAGTAGCTCGCGACCCGGGGGACGAGACGGCAATCAGCCCCAGCATTTT. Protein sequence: CASSSSRPGGRDGNQPQHF. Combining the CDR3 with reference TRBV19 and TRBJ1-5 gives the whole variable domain DGGITQSPKYLFRKEGQNVTLSCEQNLNHDAMYWYRQDPGQGLRLIYYSQIVNDFQKGDIAEGYSVSREKKESFPLTVTSAQKNPTAFYLCASSSSRPGGRDGNQPQHFGDGTRLSIL.

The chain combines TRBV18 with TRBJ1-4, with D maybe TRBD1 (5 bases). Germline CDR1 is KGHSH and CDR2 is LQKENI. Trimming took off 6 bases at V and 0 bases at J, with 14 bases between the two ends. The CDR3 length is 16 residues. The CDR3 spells CASSQGIQTTNEKLFF. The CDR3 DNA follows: TGTGCCAGCTCCCAGGGAATACAGACAACTAATGAAAAACTGTTTTTT.

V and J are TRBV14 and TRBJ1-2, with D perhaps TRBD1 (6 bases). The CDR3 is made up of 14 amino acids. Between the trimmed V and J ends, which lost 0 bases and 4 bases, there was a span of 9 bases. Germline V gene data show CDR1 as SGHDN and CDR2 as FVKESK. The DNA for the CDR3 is TGTGCCAGCAGCCAAGATGACAGGTTCTATGGCTACACCTTC. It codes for CASSQDDRFYGYTF.

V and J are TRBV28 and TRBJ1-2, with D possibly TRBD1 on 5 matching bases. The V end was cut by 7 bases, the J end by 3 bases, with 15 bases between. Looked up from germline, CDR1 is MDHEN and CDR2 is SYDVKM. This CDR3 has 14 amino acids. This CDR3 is CASTRVPDHYGYTF. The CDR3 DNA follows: TGTGCCAGCACCAGGGTTCCGGACCACTATGGCTACACCTTC.

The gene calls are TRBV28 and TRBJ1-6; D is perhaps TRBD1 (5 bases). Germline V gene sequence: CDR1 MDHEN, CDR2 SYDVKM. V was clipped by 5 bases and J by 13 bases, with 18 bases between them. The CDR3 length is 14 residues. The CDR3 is CASSPLGPAWPLHF. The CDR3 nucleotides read TGTGCCAGCAGTCCCCTGGGGCCCGCGTGGCCCCTCCACTTT.

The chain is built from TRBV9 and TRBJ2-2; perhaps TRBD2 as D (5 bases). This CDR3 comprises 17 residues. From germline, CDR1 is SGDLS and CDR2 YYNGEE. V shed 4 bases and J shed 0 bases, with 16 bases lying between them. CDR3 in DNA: TGTGCCAGCAGCCCTCGTAAACTAGGGTCGAACACCGGGGAGCTGTTTTTT. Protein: CASSPRKLGSNTGELFF. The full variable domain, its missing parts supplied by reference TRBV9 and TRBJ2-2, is DSGVTQTPKHLITATGQRVTLRCSPRSGDLSVYWYQQSLDQGLQFLIQYYNGEERAKGNILERFSAQQFPDLHSELNLSSLELGDSALYFCASSPRKLGSNTGELFFGEGSRLTVL.

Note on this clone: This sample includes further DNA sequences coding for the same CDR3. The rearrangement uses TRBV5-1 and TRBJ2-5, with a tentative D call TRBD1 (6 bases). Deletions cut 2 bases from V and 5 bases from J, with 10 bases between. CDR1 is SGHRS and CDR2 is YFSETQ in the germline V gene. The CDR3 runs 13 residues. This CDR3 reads CASSFDRRETQYF. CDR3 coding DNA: TGCGCCAGCAGCTTTGACAGGCGGGAGACCCAGTACTTC.

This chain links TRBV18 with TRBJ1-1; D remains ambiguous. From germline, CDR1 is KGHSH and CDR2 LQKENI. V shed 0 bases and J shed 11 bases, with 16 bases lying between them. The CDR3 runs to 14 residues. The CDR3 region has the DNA TGTGCCAGCTCACCACCGGAGGGTAATATTTGGGCTTTCTTT. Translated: CASSPPEGNIWAFF.

The CDR3 spells CASSPNGATNEKLFF. The CDR3, as DNA: TGTGCCAGCTCACCAAACGGAGCAACTAATGAAAAACTGTTTTTT. The V gene is TRBV18, the J gene TRBJ1-4; D ambiguous. Germline V CDR1 and CDR2: KGHSH, LQKENI. The ends were cut back, 2 bases at V and 0 bases at J, with 7 bases in the middle. There are 15 residues in the CDR3.

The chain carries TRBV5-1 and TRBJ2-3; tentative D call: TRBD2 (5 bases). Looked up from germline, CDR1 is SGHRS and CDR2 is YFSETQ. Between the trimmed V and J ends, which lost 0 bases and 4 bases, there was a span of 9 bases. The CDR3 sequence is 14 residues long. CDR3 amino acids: CASSLAGSADTQYF. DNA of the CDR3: TGCGCCAGCAGCTTGGCGGGGAGCGCAGATACGCAGTATTTT.

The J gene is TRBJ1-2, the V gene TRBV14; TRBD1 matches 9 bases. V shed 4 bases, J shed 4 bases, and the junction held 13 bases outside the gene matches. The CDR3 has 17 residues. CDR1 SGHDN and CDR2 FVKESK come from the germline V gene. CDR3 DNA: TGTGCCAGCAGCCCAGGACGACGGGACAGGGAGGTCTATGGCTACACCTTC. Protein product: CASSPGRRDREVYGYTF.

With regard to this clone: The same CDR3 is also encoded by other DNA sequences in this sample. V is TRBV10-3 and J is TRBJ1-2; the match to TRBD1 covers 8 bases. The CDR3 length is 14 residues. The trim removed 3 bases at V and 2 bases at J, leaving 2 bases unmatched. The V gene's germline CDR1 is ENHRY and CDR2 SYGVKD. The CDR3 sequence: CAISERTGNYGYTF. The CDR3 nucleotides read TGTGCCATCAGTGAAAGGACAGGGAACTATGGCTACACCTTC.

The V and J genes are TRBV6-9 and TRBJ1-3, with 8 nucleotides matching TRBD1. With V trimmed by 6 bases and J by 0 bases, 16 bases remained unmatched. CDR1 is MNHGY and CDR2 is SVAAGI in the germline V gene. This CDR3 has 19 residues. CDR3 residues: CASSLDWDRPEPSGNTIYF. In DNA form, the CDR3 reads TGTGCCAGCAGCTTAGATTGGGACAGGCCAGAGCCCTCTGGAAACACCATATATTTT.